These 21 T cell receptor beta chains were all obtained from the same sample, sequenced in a study of blood T cells in healthy people across ages. Sample-barcoded 5' priming and a J-beta primer mix drove a second PCR of about 6 to 12 cycles. MiXCR, applied by TCRdb to the 5' RACE reads, yields one record per CDR3 protein. The sample includes about 1.8 million distinct CDR3 sequences, about 50% of them seen just once. Sequencing was performed on blood. Source of these receptors: a woman in her thirties or forties in good health.

This rearrangement joins TRBV20-1 to TRBJ2-5; 10 positions agree with TRBD2. The J call may be mistaken, given a closer DNA end match to TRBJ2-1. The germline CDR1 and CDR2 sequences are DFQATT and SNEGSKA (reference sequence). CDR3 size: 22 residues. CDR3 DNA: TGCAGTGCTAGATTCTATATTCTGGATGAGTCTAGCGGGGGTCCCAACCAAGAGACCCAGTTCTTC. Amino acid sequence: CSARFYILDESSGGPNQETQFF.

This clonotype was recorded a few times. The V call is TRBV4-3, the J call TRBJ2-3; D is perhaps TRBD2 (5 bases). From germline, CDR1 is LGHNA and CDR2 YSLEER. The length of the CDR3 is 13 residues. Trimming left V 4 bases short and J 9 bases short, with 14 bases between. This CDR3 reads CASSPSTGITQYF. DNA for the CDR3: TGCGCCAGCAGCCCATCCACGGGGATAACGCAGTATTTT.

In its sample, this clonotype was seen a few times. The chain carries TRBV7-2 and TRBJ1-6; D is unclear. The V end was cut by 1 base, the J end by 6 bases, with 10 bases between. This CDR3 is 15 amino acids long. Per the germline V gene, CDR1 is SGHTA and CDR2 is FQGNSA. The CDR3 DNA reads TGTGCCAGCAGCTTAGGTGGGCAGATTAATTCACCCCTCCACTTT. Protein sequence: CASSLGGQINSPLHF.

This chain links TRBV3-1 with TRBJ2-1, with D possibly being TRBD2 (6 bases). Trimming pared 1 base from V and 12 bases from J, leaving 16 bases between. This CDR3 contains 14 residues. Germline CDR1 and CDR2: LGHDT and YNNKEL (reference sequence). CDR3 protein: CASSQATSMYVQFF. For the CDR3, the DNA is TGTGCCAGCAGCCAAGCTACTAGCATGTACGTGCAGTTCTTC.

In its sample, this clonotype was seen many times. This CDR3 reads CASSRQGASYEQYF. CDR3 sequence (DNA): TGTGCCAGCAGCCGGCAGGGGGCTTCCTACGAGCAGTACTTC. The J gene is TRBJ2-7, the V gene TRBV7-2; 8 bases match TRBD1. The CDR3 is 14 residues long. Germline lookup yields CDR1 SGHTA and CDR2 FQGNSA. V trimming: 5 bases; J trimming: 1 base; junction bases outside the gene matches: 4.

The table lists this clonotype with a few counts. The rearrangement joins TRBV5-1 to TRBJ2-7; no definite D call. This CDR3 is built from 14 residues. V lost 0 bases, J lost 3 bases, and 10 bases lay in between. Per the germline V gene, CDR1 is SGHRS and CDR2 is YFSETQ. The CDR3 reads CASSLVPPGYEQYF. DNA for the CDR3: TGCGCCAGCAGCTTGGTCCCACCCGGCTACGAGCAGTACTTC. The full variable domain, completed using reference TRBV5-1 and TRBJ2-7, is KAGVTQTPRYLIKTRGQQVTLSCSPISGHRSVSWYQQTPGQGLQFLFEYFSETQRNKGNFPGRFSGRQFSNSRSEMNVSTLELGDSALYLCASSLVPPGYEQYFGPGTRLTVT.

The rearrangement uses TRBV6-2 or TRBV6-3 and TRBJ1-1, with D possibly matching TRBD1 (5 bases). The CDR3 sequence is 16 residues long. Germline V gives CDR1 MNHEY, CDR2 SVGEGT. The V end lost 0 bases, the J end lost 2 bases, and 13 bases lay between the germline ends. Here the CDR3 DNA reads TGTGCCAGCAGTTACTCGGGACGCAGGGCAAACACTGAAGCTTTCTTT. Its translation: CASSYSGRRANTEAFF.

This sequence joins TRBV19 and TRBJ2-1; weak D call: TRBD1 (6 bases). Trimming removed 5 bases from V and 3 bases from J, with 17 bases in between. CDR1 is LNHDA and CDR2 is SQIVND in the germline V gene (reference sequence). The CDR3 spans 16 residues. The CDR3 loop is CASSGHETGIYNEQFF. The CDR3 bases are TGTGCCAGTAGTGGGCATGAGACAGGCATCTACAATGAGCAGTTCTTC.

The J gene is TRBJ2-5, the V gene TRBV7-3; the match to TRBD2 covers 12 bases. The germline V gene encodes CDR1 SGHTA and CDR2 FQGTGA. The CDR3 is 15 residues long. The V segment lost 7 bases and the J segment 5 bases; nucleotides outside the gene matches: 8. The CDR3 DNA is TGTGCCAGCAACATTTCTAGCGGGGGGGCTGAGACCCAGTACTTC. It yields the protein CASNISSGGAETQYF.

V and J are TRBV4-3 and TRBJ1-1, with TRBD1 as a possible D gene (5 bases). The V and J ends lost 0 bases and 11 bases respectively, with 19 bases between them. Germline values: CDR1 LGHNA, CDR2 YSLEER. The CDR3 loop spans 15 amino acids. The CDR3 DNA sequence: TGCGCCAGCAGCCAAGATGCTTCGGGGGAAGAGGAGGCTTTCTTT. Protein sequence: CASSQDASGEEEAFF.

The chain combines TRBV6-1 with TRBJ2-2; 9 bases align to TRBD2. The CDR3 is 21 amino acids. The trim removed 7 bases at V and 5 bases at J, leaving 26 bases unmatched. Germline V gene data show CDR1 as MNHNS and CDR2 as SASEGT. CDR3 sequence: CASTSPPSGGTVSVLTGELFF. CDR3 DNA sequence: TGTGCCAGCACCTCCCCTCCCAGCGGGGGGACAGTTAGCGTTTTGACCGGGGAGCTGTTTTTT.

The chain joins TRBV6-5 to TRBJ2-3; 9 positions agree with TRBD2. This CDR3 has 16 residues. The V and J ends lost 4 bases and 5 bases, in that order; junction bases with no gene match: 10. Germline-derived CDR1 and CDR2 are MNHEY and SVGAGI. The CDR3 here is CASSFWRGGQQDTQYF. The CDR3 DNA sequence: TGTGCCAGCAGTTTCTGGCGGGGGGGCCAACAAGATACGCAGTATTTT.

The chain combines TRBV7-9 with TRBJ2-1; D may be TRBD2 (6 bases). The germline V and J ends were trimmed by 5 bases and 1 base, with 15 bases remaining between them. The CDR3 has 16 residues. Germline V gives CDR1 SEHNR, CDR2 FQNEAQ (reference sequence). This CDR3 reads CASSPRAGPSYNEQFF. The DNA of the CDR3 is TGTGCCAGCAGCCCCCGCGCGGGGCCTTCCTACAATGAGCAGTTCTTC.

V usage is TRBV18 and J usage is TRBJ2-4; D is ambiguous. CDR3 length: 17 residues. The germline V gene has CDR1 KGHSH and CDR2 LQKENI. Trimming removed 1 base from V and 5 bases from J, with 18 bases in between. The CDR3 spells CASSPRPEPSHENIQYF. The CDR3 nucleotides are TGTGCCAGCTCACCACGCCCTGAGCCCAGCCACGAAAACATTCAGTACTTC.

V and J are TRBV28 and TRBJ2-1; D is perhaps TRBD2 (5 bases). Germline CDR1 MDHEN, CDR2 SYDVKM. The V end lost 3 bases, the J end lost 4 bases, and 16 bases lay between the germline ends. The CDR3 spans 16 residues. CDR3 in DNA: TGTGCCAGCAGTTTTTTGAGGGCCCAAGGGTACAATGAGCAGTTCTTC. As protein: CASSFLRAQGYNEQFF.

This clonotype was seen more than once but under ten times. The rearrangement joins TRBV7-2 to TRBJ1-2; no definite D call. The germline CDR1 and CDR2 sequences are SGHTA and FQGNSA. There are 14 residues in the CDR3. V gave up 5 bases and J gave up 1 base, with 11 bases separating them. The CDR3 coding sequence is TGTGCCAGCAGCCCCTCGAGGGTTAACTATGGCTACACCTTC. Translating gives CASSPSRVNYGYTF.

This clonotype was counted between two and nine times. The chain employs TRBV6-2 or TRBV6-3 and TRBJ2-7; TRBD1 is a possible D gene (5 bases). With 5 bases removed from V and 2 bases from J, the gap between germline ends came to 13 bases. The CDR3 consists of 14 residues. Per germline, CDR1 MNHEY and CDR2 SVGEGT. CDR3 nucleotide sequence: TGTGCCAGCAGTAACAACAGGCTTCCCTACGAGCAGTACTTC. This codes for CASSNNRLPYEQYF.

The V call is TRBV3-1, the J call TRBJ2-5; D perhaps matches TRBD1 (5 bases). Trimming cost V 4 bases and J 1 base, with 13 bases left between them. This CDR3 region has 15 residues. CDR1 and CDR2 (germline): LGHDT, YNNKEL (reference sequence). The CDR3 bases are TGTGCCAGCAGCCGAGTGACAGCCCCCCAAGAGACCCAGTACTTC. Its protein is CASSRVTAPQETQYF.

A few counts support this clonotype. The rearrangement uses TRBV3-1 and TRBJ2-7; D may be TRBD2 (5 bases). Germline V CDR1 and CDR2: LGHDT, YNNKEL (reference sequence). Trimming took off 6 bases at V and 2 bases at J, with 17 bases between the two ends. This CDR3 comprises 15 residues. The CDR3: CASRRGPADTYEQYF. Written as DNA, the CDR3 is TGTGCCAGCAGACGCGGGCCAGCGGATACCTACGAGCAGTACTTC.

This clonotype has more than one count but fewer than ten. The J gene is TRBJ2-7, the V gene TRBV29-1; a possible D gene is TRBD2 (5 bases). Germline CDR1 SQVTM, CDR2 ANQGSEA. The CDR3 runs 12 residues. Trimming shortened V by 6 bases and J by 6 bases, and 15 bases separated the two germline ends. CDR3 residues: CSVPDSKAEQYF. DNA of the CDR3: TGCAGCGTCCCGGACTCTAAAGCCGAGCAGTACTTC.

V usage is TRBV20-1 and J usage is TRBJ2-7; D possibly corresponds to TRBD2 (6 bases). Trimming removed 0 bases at V and 6 bases at J, with 18 bases between. This CDR3 contains 15 residues. Germline V lookup: CDR1 DFQATT, CDR2 SNEGSKA (reference sequence). The CDR3 sequence: CSAREWGLGEFEQYF. CDR3 DNA: TGCAGTGCTAGAGAATGGGGACTCGGTGAGTTCGAGCAGTACTTC.